The clone carrying this T cell receptor beta chain was detected once. The source of the sample is a study of CD8 T cells in Susac syndrome. The control participants were healthy donors, and these controls were matched with respect to both age and sex. From germline, CDR1 is KGHSH and CDR2 LQKENI. V was trimmed by 2 bases and J by 0 bases, leaving 7 bases between them. The CDR3 contains 15 residues. After extraction with the RNeasy kit, 0.5 to 1 ug of the RNA was reverse transcribed using random hexamers. TCRdb re-analysed the immunoSEQ multiplex PCR reads in MiXCR, keeping a single row per CDR3 protein. The data show around 170,000 distinct CDR3 sequences, 92% seen once.

The rearrangement joins TRBV18 to TRBJ1-4; D unclear. This receptor was obtained from a human donor in good health. Sequences were obtained from CD4+ T cells from PBMCs. In DNA form, the CDR3 reads TGTGCCAGCTCACCAGCGGCGACAACTAATGAAAAACTGTTTTTT. Translating it yields CASSPAATTNEKLFF. Filled out from reference TRBV18 and TRBJ1-4, the complete variable domain reads NAGVMQNPRHLVRRRGQEARLRCSPMKGHSHVYWYRQLPEEGLKFMVYLQKENIIDESGMPKERFSAEFPKEGPSILRIQQVVRGDSAAYFCASSPAATTNEKLFFGSGTQLSVL.